The T cell receptor beta chain described here comes from a study of CD8+CD57+ T cells in acquired aplastic anemia. Study in general: Each DNA sample taken from sorted CD4+ and CD8+ cells came to approximately 3 ug on average.

The CDR3 consists of 14 residues. Germline lookup yields CDR1 WNHNN and CDR2 SYGVQD (reference sequence). Patients sequenced had flow cytometry evidence of CD8+CD57+ cell expansion. The enrolled patients all had severe acquired aplastic anemia. Study results and limitations: Shared by patients and controls, almost 30 CD8+ CDR3s were abundant in patients.

Note on this clonotype: The target antigen is unknown. Compared with germline, one end of the junction differs, possibly owing to a read error.

Profiling of TCR beta VDJ combinations and CDR3 sequences used genomic DNA as template. MiXCR, applied by TCRdb to the reads, yields one record per CDR3 protein. Among around 150,000 distinct CDR3 sequences listed, 70% to 80% were seen once. This clonotype was sampled from a human donor with aplastic anemia. The V and J genes are TRBV10-1 and TRBJ2-3; D perhaps matches TRBD1 (5 bases). Source material: sorted CD4+, CD8+, or CD8+CD57+ T cells (not recorded which) from PBMCs. The DNA of the CDR3 is TGCGCCAGCAGTGAGGGAGCGAGCACAGGTACGCAGTATTTT. Protein sequence: CASSEGASTGTQYF.